The source of this T cell receptor (beta chain) is a study of shared clonotypes between healthy human individuals. The method was immunoSEQ multiplex PCR; TCRdb's version includes in-frame clones alone and lacks a portion of them. The repertoire holds roughly 1,100,000 clones, with around 76% as singletons. CDR1 is MNHNY, CDR2 SVGAGI, per germline (reference sequence). The length of the CDR3 is 13 residues. Trimming removed 8 bases at V and 0 bases at J, with 8 bases between. This clone was seen once. The target antigen is unknown. Overall study findings and caveats: Shared clonotypes across all four donors exceeded non-shared ones in generation probability.

The chain joins TRBV6-6 to TRBJ1-5; possible D gene TRBD1, 5 bases. The receptor was isolated from a man younger than 30 in good health. Sequenced: memory CD4+ T cells sorted from blood. Indicated subset: CD45RA-negative fraction. The CDR3 loop is CASGGNSNQPQHF. CDR3 sequence (DNA): TGTGCCAGCGGGGGGAATAGCAATCAGCCCCAGCATTTT.